Following are 17 T cell receptor beta chains from one sample sequenced in a study of blood T cells in healthy people across ages. Primers used in a second PCR of about 7 to 12 cycles were a sample-barcoded 5' primer and a J-beta primer mix. From the 5' RACE reads, TCRdb called clonotypes with MiXCR, one entry per CDR3 protein. The data hold 780,000 or so distinct CDR3 sequences, with about 53% observed a single time. Material for sequencing was blood. These receptors were obtained from a man older than 75 in good health.

This clonotype was observed a handful of times. This chain connects TRBV5-1 to TRBJ2-2; 9 nucleotides match TRBD1. Trimming removed 5 bases from V and 5 bases from J; junction bases left unmatched: 7. CDR3 length: 15 amino acids. Looked up from germline, CDR1 is SGHRS and CDR2 is YFSETQ. In DNA form, the CDR3 reads TGCGCCAGCAGGGACAGGGGTCTGTCGACCGGGGAGCTGTTTTTT. It specifies CASRDRGLSTGELFF.

This clonotype was observed a few times. The chain carries TRBV9 and TRBJ2-7; D possibly matches TRBD1 or TRBD2 (5 bases each). The germline CDR1 and CDR2 sequences are SGDLS and YYNGEE. Between the trimmed V and J ends, which lost 4 bases and 5 bases, there was a span of 13 bases. The CDR3 extends over 13 amino acids. The CDR3 sequence: CASSHMMGDEQYF. The CDR3 DNA sequence: TGTGCCAGCAGCCATATGATGGGGGACGAGCAGTACTTC.

The chain has TRBV14 and TRBJ2-1; possibly TRBD1 or TRBD2 for D (5 bases each). The J call is in doubt because the DNA end fits TRBJ2-7 better. Germline V lookup: CDR1 SGHDN, CDR2 FVKESK. CDR3 size: 16 residues. CDR3 loop: CASSHLRARVGHEQYF. The CDR3 region has the DNA TGTGCCAGCAGCCATTTGCGGGCCAGGGTCGGCCACGAGCAGTACTTC.

The chain uses TRBV20-1 and TRBJ2-3; 9 bases match TRBD2. Trimming cost V 3 bases and J 4 bases; bases outside gene matches: 11. Germline assignment: CDR1 DFQATT and CDR2 SNEGSKA (reference sequence). The CDR3 loop spans 16 amino acids. CDR3 amino acids: CSARGIAGVRSDTQYF. CDR3 coding DNA: TGCAGTGCTAGGGGAATAGCGGGAGTACGGTCAGATACGCAGTATTTT.

This clonotype has more than one count but fewer than ten. This chain links TRBV3-1 with TRBJ2-3, with D possibly matching TRBD1 (6 bases). The germline V and J ends were trimmed by 4 bases and 0 bases, with 8 bases remaining between them. Germline lookup yields CDR1 LGHDT and CDR2 YNNKEL (reference sequence). This CDR3 is built from 14 residues. CDR3 in amino acids: CASSRQESTDTQYF. CDR3 in DNA: TGTGCCAGCAGCCGACAGGAGAGCACAGATACGCAGTATTTT.

This clonotype came up a few times. The rearrangement joins TRBV11-1 to TRBJ2-3; the D is unclear. The CDR3 runs 12 residues. Looked up from germline, CDR1 is SGHAT and CDR2 is FQDESV (reference sequence). Trimming cost V 5 bases and J 3 bases, with 6 bases left between them. CDR3 protein: CASSGYTDTQYF. CDR3 sequence (DNA): TGTGCCAGCAGCGGGTATACAGATACGCAGTATTTT.

In this sample, this clonotype turned up a few times. The genes are TRBV7-6 and TRBJ1-2; 9 positions match TRBD1. The V segment lost 5 bases and the J segment 0 bases; nucleotides outside the gene matches: 10. The CDR3 consists of 17 residues. The germline V gene encodes CDR1 SGHVS and CDR2 FNYEAQ. CDR3 in amino acids: CASSPAPGQGANYGYTF. The CDR3 nucleotides read TGTGCCAGCAGCCCGGCTCCGGGACAGGGAGCTAACTATGGCTACACCTTC.

The V and J genes are TRBV14 and TRBJ2-1; no clear D gene. V dropped 1 base and J dropped 11 bases, with 12 bases sitting between them. The germline V gene encodes CDR1 SGHDN and CDR2 FVKESK. CDR3 length: 13 residues. In DNA form, the CDR3 reads TGTGCCAGCAGCCAAGGTCTTCCGAGTAAGCAGTTCTTC. Its protein product is CASSQGLPSKQFF.

There are a few counts of this clonotype. The CDR3, as DNA: TGCAGTGCTAGTGGAGCGGGAGGCTACGAGCAGTACTTC. Encoded protein: CSASGAGGYEQYF. V gene TRBV20-1 combines with J gene TRBJ2-7; 9 bases match TRBD2. The length of the CDR3 is 13 residues. Germline CDR1 and CDR2: DFQATT and SNEGSKA (reference sequence). The V segment lost 3 bases and the J segment 3 bases; nucleotides outside the gene matches: 3.

The chain links TRBV11-2 to TRBJ2-5; tentative D call: TRBD2 (6 bases). Germline values: CDR1 SGHAT, CDR2 FQNNGV. This CDR3 is 14 amino acids long. The V gene lost 2 bases and the J gene lost 1 base, with 8 bases spanning the gap. CDR3 sequence: CASSLRLVQETQYF. As DNA, the CDR3 is TGTGCCAGCAGCTTACGACTAGTCCAAGAGACCCAGTACTTC.

This clonotype was seen a few times. The junction does not match germline at one end; this may be a read error. The CDR3 is CASSFTGGSHEQYF. The CDR3, as DNA: TGTGCCAGCAGCTTTACAGGGGGCTCCCACGAGCAGTACTTC. The chain is built from TRBV13 and TRBJ2-7; TRBD1 agrees at 9 bases. Germline assignment: CDR1 PRHDT and CDR2 FYEKMQ (reference sequence). CDR3 length equals 14 residues.

This clonotype has more than one count but fewer than ten. The rearrangement links TRBV7-9 to TRBJ2-7, with D perhaps TRBD2 (5 bases). This CDR3 contains 12 residues. Trimming took 4 bases from V and 3 from J, leaving 7 bases between them. CDR1 and CDR2 from the germline V gene are SEHNR and FQNEAQ (reference sequence). The CDR3 loop is CASSSDFYEQYF. The DNA for the CDR3 is TGTGCCAGCAGCTCGGACTTCTACGAGCAGTACTTC.

This rearrangement joins TRBV6-6 to TRBJ2-7; no clear D. CDR1 and CDR2 from the germline V gene are MNHNY and SVGAGI (reference sequence). The CDR3 covers 15 residues. The V end lost 0 bases, the J end lost 2 bases, and 11 bases lay between the germline ends. The CDR3 region has the DNA TGTGCCAGCAGTTACTCGAGTGGGGTGGCCTACGAGCAGTACTTC. This codes for CASSYSSGVAYEQYF.

This clonotype was picked up a small number of times. The genes are TRBV7-3 and TRBJ2-3; a weak D match, TRBD1 (6 bases). The V gene lost 4 bases and the J gene lost 3 bases, with 8 bases spanning the gap. The V gene's germline CDR1 is SGHTA and CDR2 FQGTGA. CDR3 length: 13 residues. CDR3 region: CASSYGQTDTQYF. The DNA of the CDR3 is TGTGCCAGCAGCTACGGACAGACAGATACGCAGTATTTT.

This rearrangement joins TRBV30 to TRBJ2-7, with 7 bases lining up with TRBD2. Unmatched junction bases numbered 5, after V lost 0 bases and J lost 6 bases. Per germline, CDR1 GTSNPN and CDR2 SVGIG (reference sequence). CDR3 length equals 13 residues. The CDR3 loop reads CAWSVQPGGEQYF. The CDR3 bases are TGTGCCTGGAGTGTACAACCGGGGGGCGAGCAGTACTTC.

The chain links TRBV5-1 to TRBJ2-3; TRBD2 matches 7 bases. Looked up from germline, CDR1 is SGHRS and CDR2 is YFSETQ. The CDR3 consists of 17 residues. With V trimmed by 2 bases and J by 4 bases, 13 bases remained unmatched. The CDR3 nucleotides are TGCGCCAGCAGCTTTACCCTGAGCGGGATTAGCGCAGATACGCAGTATTTT. It encodes CASSFTLSGISADTQYF.

V is TRBV6-5 and J is TRBJ1-2, with a possible D match to TRBD1 (6 bases). The germline V gene has CDR1 MNHEY and CDR2 SVGAGI. The V gene lost 2 bases and the J gene lost 4 bases, with 11 bases spanning the gap. This CDR3 is 14 amino acids long. CDR3 coding DNA: TGTGCCAGCAGTTACCGAGGGGGGCTCTATGGCTACACCTTC. This translates into CASSYRGGLYGYTF.